These 21 T cell receptor beta chains originate from one sample sequenced in a study of blood T cell repertoires in COVID-19. Assay used: immunoSEQ multiplex PCR; TCRdb lists only in-frame clones, some missing. The sample includes about 140,000 clones, around 82% seen only once; the top ten take 4%. Material for sequencing was peripheral blood. The receptors were sampled from a woman aged 55-70 years with acute or convalescent COVID-19.

The chain recombines TRBV7-3 with TRBJ2-3, with D tentatively TRBD2 (5 bases). This CDR3 is 20 amino acids long. V was pared by 2 bases and J by 0 bases, with 24 bases between. Germline CDR1 SGHTA, CDR2 FQGTGA. CDR3 sequence reads: CASSLFSYSSGWGSTDTQYF. The CDR3 DNA follows: TGTGCCAGCAGCTTATTCTCGTACAGCTCGGGATGGGGTAGCACAGATACGCAGTATTTT. The entire variable domain, with the rest obtained from reference TRBV7-3 and TRBJ2-3, is as follows: GAGVSQTPSNKVTEKGKYVELRCDPISGHTALYWYRQSLGQGPEFLIYFQGTGAADDSGLPNDRFFAVRPEGSVSTLKIQRTERGDSAVYLCASSLFSYSSGWGSTDTQYFGPGTRLTVL.

V usage is TRBV2 and J usage is TRBJ1-2, with 10 bases that match TRBD1. Germline values: CDR1 SNHLY, CDR2 FYNNEI. V shed 3 bases and J 7 bases; nucleotides not matched to a gene: 11. CDR3 length equals 16 residues. CDR3 in DNA: TGTGCCAGCAGTGACGACGCTGGACAGGGGGTCGGTGGCTACACCTTC. Translating it yields CASSDDAGQGVGGYTF. Using reference TRBV2 and TRBJ1-2 for the parts outside the CDR3, the full variable domain is EPEVTQTPSHQVTQMGQEVILRCVPISNHLYFYWYRQILGQKVEFLVSFYNNEISEKSEIFDDQFSVERPDGSNFTLKIRSTKLEDSAMYFCASSDDAGQGVGGYTFGSGTRLTVV.

The CDR3 sequence is CASSSRLGAIYF. The CDR3 nucleotides read TGTGCCAGCAGCTCCCGACTGGGTGCCATATATTTT. The rearrangement joins TRBV11-1 to TRBJ1-3; D is uncertain. The CDR3 spans 12 residues. The V end was cut by 4 bases, the J end by 11 bases, with 12 bases between. CDR1 and CDR2 (germline): SGHAT, FQDESV (reference sequence). Using reference TRBV11-1 and TRBJ1-3 for the parts outside the CDR3, the full variable domain is EAEVAQSPRYKITEKSQAVAFWCDPISGHATLYWYRQILGQGPELLVQFQDESVVDDSQLPKDRFSAERLKGVDSTLKIQPAELGDSAMYLCASSSRLGAIYFGEGSWLTVV.

This clone was recorded once. The chain is built from TRBV7-2 and TRBJ2-3, with 12 nucleotides matching TRBD2. The CDR3 is made up of 16 amino acids. Germline V lookup: CDR1 SGHTA, CDR2 FQGNSA. V dropped 5 bases and J dropped 4; count of bases not matched to a gene: 7. The CDR3 region has the DNA TGTGCCAGCAGCATGACTAGCGGGGGTATCGCAGATACGCAGTATTTT. Protein product: CASSMTSGGIADTQYF. The full variable domain, completed using reference TRBV7-2 and TRBJ2-3, is GAGVSQSPSNKVTEKGKDVELRCDPISGHTALYWYRQSLGQGLEFLIYFQGNSAPDKSGLPSDRFSAERTGGSVSTLTIQRTQQEDSAVYLCASSMTSGGIADTQYFGPGTRLTVL.

The chain uses TRBV6-5 and TRBJ1-2, with TRBD1 matching over 7 bases. This CDR3 comprises 13 residues. The germline V gene has CDR1 MNHEY and CDR2 SVGAGI. The V segment lost 4 bases and the J segment 3 bases; nucleotides outside the gene matches: 2. CDR3 bases: TGTGCCAGCAGTTCACAGGGGCACTATGGCTACACCTTC. This gives the protein CASSSQGHYGYTF.

The rearrangement joins TRBV28 to TRBJ2-1, with 11 bases lining up with TRBD2. Germline assignment: CDR1 MDHEN and CDR2 SYDVKM. V dropped 5 bases and J dropped 7; count of bases not matched to a gene: 4. This CDR3 is built from 14 residues. This CDR3 reads CASSLLAGVNEQFF. As DNA, the CDR3 is TGTGCCAGCAGTCTACTAGCGGGAGTGAATGAGCAGTTCTTC.

This chain joins TRBV4-2 and TRBJ1-5, with D possibly TRBD1 on 5 matching bases. V dropped 0 bases and J dropped 4 bases, with 7 bases sitting between them. The CDR3 extends over 14 amino acids. CDR1 LGHNA and CDR2 YNFKEQ come from the germline V gene. The CDR3 spells CASSQDGTNQPQHF. The DNA for the CDR3 is TGTGCCAGCAGCCAAGATGGGACTAATCAGCCCCAGCATTTT.

CDR3 coding DNA: TGTGCCAGCAGTCCGCGGGGGGGAACGGATTCACCCCTCCACTTT. It specifies CASSPRGGTDSPLHF. The chain is built from TRBV6-6 and TRBJ1-6; a weak D match, TRBD1 (5 bases). CDR1 MNHNY and CDR2 SVGAGI come from the germline V gene (reference sequence). CDR3 length: 15 amino acids. The germline V and J ends were trimmed by 5 bases and 8 bases, with 16 bases remaining between them.

The V gene is TRBV28, the J gene TRBJ1-3; 8 bases are a match to TRBD1. Germline loops: CDR1 MDHEN, CDR2 SYDVKM. The V and J ends lost 4 bases and 4 bases, in that order; junction bases with no gene match: 6. The CDR3 length is 15 residues. CDR3 region: CASSSQGAGGNTIYF. CDR3 coding DNA: TGTGCCAGCAGTTCCCAGGGGGCGGGAGGAAACACCATATATTTT.

The CDR3 DNA sequence: TGTGCCAGCAGGACCGGGACAGGGGGCGTCGGAGAAGAGACCCAGTACTTC. Amino acid sequence: CASRTGTGGVGEETQYF. The chain carries TRBV27 and TRBJ2-5; 12 bases fit TRBD1. The trim removed 6 bases at V and 3 bases at J, leaving 11 bases unmatched. The CDR3 is 17 residues long. Germline loops: CDR1 MNHEY, CDR2 SMNVEV (reference sequence).

The rearrangement links TRBV7-8 to TRBJ1-2, with D possibly matching TRBD1 (6 bases). The V and J ends lost 3 bases and 6 bases respectively, with 17 bases between them. Germline lookup yields CDR1 SGHVS and CDR2 FQNEAQ. The CDR3 covers 15 residues. The CDR3 bases are TGTGCCAGCAGCTTTGGTCCAGGGGTCGGCGATGGCTACACCTTC. It translates to CASSFGPGVGDGYTF.

The gene calls are TRBV5-5 and TRBJ1-1, with TRBD1 as a possible D gene (6 bases). The ends were cut back, 0 bases at V and 1 base at J, with 10 bases in the middle. This CDR3 is 15 amino acids long. Germline values: CDR1 SGHKS, CDR2 YYEKEE (reference sequence). The DNA for the CDR3 is TGTGCCAGCAGCTTGGGACAGGCGGGGAACACTGAAGCTTTCTTT. Its translation: CASSLGQAGNTEAFF.

This rearrangement joins TRBV15 to TRBJ2-4, with TRBD2 matching over 10 bases. V gave up 1 base and J gave up 3 bases; unmatched junction bases: 12. The CDR3 totals 19 residues. Germline CDR1 LNHNV, CDR2 YYDKDF (reference sequence). The CDR3 sequence is CATSRGVVAGGSGKNIQYF. The CDR3 DNA sequence: TGTGCCACCAGCAGAGGAGTGGTAGCGGGAGGTTCCGGCAAAAACATTCAGTACTTC.

The chain uses TRBV25-1 and TRBJ1-1, with 8 bases matching TRBD1. Germline V gene data show CDR1 as MGHDK and CDR2 as SYGVNS. Germline trimming cut 5 bases from V and 5 bases from J; bases unmatched to any gene: 4. This CDR3 spans 13 amino acids. The CDR3 DNA reads as TGTGCCAGCAGTTCCACAGGGGGGACTGAAGCTTTCTTT. This gives the protein CASSSTGGTEAFF.

V gene TRBV24-1 combines with J gene TRBJ2-7; D possibly corresponds to TRBD1 (5 bases). Trimming pared 1 base from V and 9 bases from J, leaving 12 bases between. The CDR3 loop spans 13 amino acids. Per germline, CDR1 KGHDR and CDR2 SFDVKD. CDR3 protein: CATSDFSGTGQYF. CDR3 nucleotides: TGTGCCACCAGTGATTTCTCGGGTACAGGGCAGTACTTC.

The chain has TRBV5-4 and TRBJ2-3, with 11 nucleotides matching TRBD2. V was clipped by 7 bases and J by 0 bases; unmatched bases: 4. Looked up from germline, CDR1 is SGHNT and CDR2 is YYREEE (reference sequence). CDR3 length: 15 residues. The CDR3 is CASRVAGGSTDTQYF. DNA of the CDR3: TGTGCCAGCCGAGTAGCGGGAGGGAGCACAGATACGCAGTATTTT.

This clone was seen only a few times. The chain has TRBV5-1 and TRBJ2-7; 8 nucleotides agree with TRBD2. Germline CDR1 reads SGHRS; CDR2 reads YFSETQ. There are 15 residues in the CDR3. V dropped 2 bases and J dropped 3; count of bases not matched to a gene: 7. CDR3 in DNA: TGCGCCAGCAGCTTCGTAGCCGGGAGGGGCTACGAGCAGTACTTC. It specifies CASSFVAGRGYEQYF.

This clone has just a few counts. The chain uses TRBV27 and TRBJ1-6, with D hard to call. CDR1 is MNHEY and CDR2 is SMNVEV in the germline V gene (reference sequence). Trimming stripped 9 bases from V and 3 bases from J, with 9 bases between. The CDR3 consists of 13 residues. The CDR3 nucleotides are TGTGCCAGTTCCGCGGGCTATAATTCACCCCTCCACTTT. Its translation: CASSAGYNSPLHF.

The chain has TRBV7-3 and TRBJ2-1; TRBD2 matches at 8 bases. The CDR3 totals 17 residues. CDR1 SGHTA and CDR2 FQGTGA come from the germline V gene. Germline trimming cut 0 bases from V and 5 bases from J; bases unmatched to any gene: 9. The CDR3 here is CASSLTFSAGVDNEQFF. CDR3 DNA sequence: TGTGCCAGCAGCTTAACGTTTTCAGCGGGAGTGGACAATGAGCAGTTCTTC.

The chain combines TRBV28 with TRBJ2-7; D not resolved. Trimming removed 5 bases from V and 4 bases from J, with 9 bases in between. Germline values: CDR1 MDHEN, CDR2 SYDVKM. CDR3 length equals 12 residues. As DNA, the CDR3 is TGTGCCAGCAGTGTACACGGGTACGAGCAGTACTTC. It is translated as CASSVHGYEQYF.

The CDR3 here is CASSAYKGNSPLHF. The CDR3 DNA is TGTGCCAGCAGTGCCTATAAGGGGAATTCACCCCTCCACTTT. The rearrangement uses TRBV27 and TRBJ1-6, with a possible D match to TRBD1 (5 bases). Looked up from germline, CDR1 is MNHEY and CDR2 is SMNVEV (reference sequence). The V gene lost 5 bases and the J gene lost 7 bases, with 12 bases spanning the gap. CDR3 length: 14 amino acids.